This T cell receptor (beta chain) was retrieved from a study of blood T cell repertoires in COVID-19. Clinical history as reported by participants underpinned cohort assignment. Trimming pared 5 bases from V and 4 bases from J, leaving 12 bases between. The CDR3 is made up of 14 amino acids. In germline, CDR1 is SGHTA, CDR2 FQGNSA. Clones were read by immunoSEQ multiplex PCR, and TCRdb kept only the in-frame ones, dropping some. The sample lists approximately 200,000 clones, 80% seen once, with about 7.7% in the top ten. V and J are TRBV7-2 and TRBJ1-5; weak D call: TRBD1 (5 bases). The sequenced material came from PBMCs or T cells enriched from blood (not recorded which). The receptor comes from a woman in her thirties or forties with acute COVID-19. CDR3 protein: CASSMRQSNQPQHF. Written as DNA, the CDR3 is TGTGCCAGCAGCATGCGACAGAGTAATCAGCCCCAGCATTTT. Full variable domain (rest looked up from reference TRBV7-2 and TRBJ1-5): GAGVSQSPSNKVTEKGKDVELRCDPISGHTALYWYRQSLGQGLEFLIYFQGNSAPDKSGLPSDRFSAERTGGSVSTLTIQRTQQEDSAVYLCASSMRQSNQPQHFGDGTRLSIL.